This TCR beta chain was documented in a study of blood T cells in healthy people across ages. PCR was performed a second time for about 6 to 12 cycles using a sample-barcoded 5' primer and a J-beta primer mix. Researchers report that a template-switch adaptor with 12 random nucleotides tagged each cDNA molecule. TCRdb independently ran MiXCR on the 5' RACE reads; one entry per CDR3 protein. The sample has 1.5 million to 2 million distinct CDR3 sequences; 34% are singletons. Study outcomes and limitations: Naive T cell percentage strongly correlated with TCR beta diversity.

Per-sample yields of isolated PBMCs were at least 6 million. The CDR3 is 21 amino acids. Germline V gives CDR1 MNHNS, CDR2 SASEGT. In regard to this clonotype: The target antigen is unknown. A much more abundant neighbour one base away suggests this may be a read error.

Sequenced input: blood. The chain is built from TRBV6-1 and TRBJ2-1; the match to TRBD2 covers 15 bases. This TCR was recovered from a woman in her twenties or thirties in good health. The CDR3 bases are TGTGCCAACAGTGAAGCCGGACCCCGGACTAGCGGGAGGGCCTCTCGCAATGAGCAGTTCTTC. It is translated as CANSEAGPRTSGRASRNEQFF.